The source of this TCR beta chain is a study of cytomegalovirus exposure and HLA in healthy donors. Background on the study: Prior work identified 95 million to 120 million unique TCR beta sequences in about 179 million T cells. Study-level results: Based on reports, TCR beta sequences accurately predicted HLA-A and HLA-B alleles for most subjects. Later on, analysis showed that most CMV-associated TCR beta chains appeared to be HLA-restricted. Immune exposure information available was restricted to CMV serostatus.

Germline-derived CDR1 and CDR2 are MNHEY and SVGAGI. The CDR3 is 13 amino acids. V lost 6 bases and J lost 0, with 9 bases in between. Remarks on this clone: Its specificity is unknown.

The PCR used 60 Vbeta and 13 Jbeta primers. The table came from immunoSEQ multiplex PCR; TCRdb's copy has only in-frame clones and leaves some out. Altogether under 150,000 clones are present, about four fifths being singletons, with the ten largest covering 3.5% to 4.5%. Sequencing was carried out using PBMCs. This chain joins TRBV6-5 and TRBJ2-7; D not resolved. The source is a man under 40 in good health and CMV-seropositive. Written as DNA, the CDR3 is TGTGCCAGCAGACCCCCCAGCTCCTACGAGCAGTACTTC. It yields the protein CASRPPSSYEQYF.